This TCR beta chain was sequenced during a study of blood T cell repertoires in COVID-19. This CDR3 is built from 15 residues. Trimming shortened V by 0 bases and J by 5 bases, and 14 bases separated the two germline ends. Per germline, CDR1 GTSNPN and CDR2 SVGIG (reference sequence). Clones were sequenced by immunoSEQ multiplex PCR, and TCRdb holds only the in-frame ones, with some missing. The table lists about 110,000 clones, roughly 84% of them singletons, with 8% to 9% in the top ten. This clonotype was obtained from a woman between 65 and 79 years old who had recovered from COVID-19. The chain recombines TRBV30 with TRBJ2-1; tentative D call: TRBD2 (6 bases). Sequenced material: peripheral blood. The CDR3 is CAWSVTSGPNNEQFF. CDR3 nucleotide sequence: TGTGCCTGGAGTGTAACCAGCGGGCCTAACAATGAGCAGTTCTTC.